A selection of T cell receptor beta chains follows, all from one sample in a study of T cell repertoires in cytomegalovirus infection. MiXCR was run by TCRdb on the reads, yielding one entry per CDR3 protein. The sample consists of about 450,000 distinct CDR3 sequences, 25% to 40% of them appearing once. Sequenced sample: PBMCs. All receptors derive from a human donor in good health (CMV status not recorded). Some clones in this sample may be carry-over from other donors' samples. The conserved cysteine and the conserved F or W are not part of the CDR3 here.

v_call: TRBV7-2
j_call: TRBJ2-7
cdr3_length: 14
cdr3_aa: ASSSPGLVSSYEQY

v_call: TRBV27
j_call: TRBJ1-1
cdr3_length: 11
cdr3_aa: ASSRGIDTEYF

v_call: TRBV12-3/TRBV12-4
j_call: TRBJ2-6
cdr3_length: 15
cdr3_aa: ASSLEGGHSGANVLT

v_call: TRBV24-1
j_call: TRBJ2-5
cdr3_length: 12
cdr3_aa: ATSETGTQETQY

v_call: TRBV6-1
j_call: TRBJ2-7
cdr3_length: 13
cdr3_aa: ASRRTGTYTYEQY

v_call: TRBV7-2
j_call: TRBJ1-1
cdr3_length: 10
cdr3_aa: ASSIWTVEAF

v_call: TRBV6-5
j_call: TRBJ1-2
cdr3_length: 13
cdr3_aa: ASSYSGQALYGYT

v_call: TRBV6-6
j_call: TRBJ2-3
cdr3_length: 14
cdr3_aa: ASSGLLAGVTDTQY

v_call: TRBV28
j_call: TRBJ2-5
cdr3_length: 14
cdr3_aa: ASNTWGTGGQETQY

v_call: TRBV7-2
j_call: TRBJ2-5
cdr3_length: 15
cdr3_aa: ASSLRGREARGETQY

v_call: TRBV5-4
j_call: TRBJ2-1
cdr3_length: 14
cdr3_aa: ASSLPRALGNNEQF

v_call: TRBV5-1
j_call: TRBJ1-4
cdr3_length: 12
cdr3_aa: ASSLEMAGGKLF

v_call: TRBV28
j_call: TRBJ1-1
cdr3_length: 12
cdr3_aa: ASSNQRANTEAF

v_call: TRBV11-2
j_call: TRBJ2-1
cdr3_length: 14
cdr3_aa: ASSSPGQSSYNEQF

v_call: TRBV25-1
j_call: TRBJ2-5
cdr3_length: 12
cdr3_aa: ASSVRRVEETQY

v_call: TRBV7-2
j_call: .
cdr3_length: 14
cdr3_aa: ASSLGLAGAQETQF

v_call: TRBV5-6
j_call: TRBJ1-5
cdr3_length: 13
cdr3_aa: ASSLEGQGFQPQH

v_call: TRBV7-8
j_call: TRBJ1-2
cdr3_length: 14
cdr3_aa: ASSLALGSGGYGYT

v_call: TRBV7-9
j_call: TRBJ1-2
cdr3_length: 14
cdr3_aa: ASSLALGASGYGYT

v_call: TRBV6-6
j_call: TRBJ2-3
cdr3_length: 14
cdr3_aa: ASALVGERGETTQY